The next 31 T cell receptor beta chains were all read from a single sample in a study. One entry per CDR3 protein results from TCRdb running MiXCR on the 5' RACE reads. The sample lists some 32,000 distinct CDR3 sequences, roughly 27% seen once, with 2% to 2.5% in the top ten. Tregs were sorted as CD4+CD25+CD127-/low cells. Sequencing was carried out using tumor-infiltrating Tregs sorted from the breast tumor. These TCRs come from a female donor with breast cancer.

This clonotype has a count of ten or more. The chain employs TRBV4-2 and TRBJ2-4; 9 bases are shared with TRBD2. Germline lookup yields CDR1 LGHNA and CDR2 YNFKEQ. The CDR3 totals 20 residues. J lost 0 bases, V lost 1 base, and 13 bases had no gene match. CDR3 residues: CASSQVGLASGTLAKNIQYF. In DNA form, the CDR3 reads TGTGCCAGCAGCCAAGTTGGGTTGGCTAGCGGGACTCTAGCCAAAAACATTCAGTACTTC.

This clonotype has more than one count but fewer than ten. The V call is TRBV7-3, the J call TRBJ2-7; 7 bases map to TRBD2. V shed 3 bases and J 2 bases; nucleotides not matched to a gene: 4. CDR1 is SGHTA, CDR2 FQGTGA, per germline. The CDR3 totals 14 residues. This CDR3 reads CASSFGGSPYEQYF. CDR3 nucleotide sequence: TGTGCCAGCAGCTTCGGCGGGAGCCCCTACGAGCAGTACTTC.

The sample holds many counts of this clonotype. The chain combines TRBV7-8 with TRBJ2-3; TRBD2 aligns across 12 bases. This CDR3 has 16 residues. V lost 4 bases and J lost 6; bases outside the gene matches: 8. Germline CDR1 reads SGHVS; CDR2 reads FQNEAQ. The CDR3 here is CASSSRRLAGVDTQYF. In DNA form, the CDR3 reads TGTGCCAGCAGCTCGCGACGACTAGCGGGGGTTGATACGCAGTATTTT.

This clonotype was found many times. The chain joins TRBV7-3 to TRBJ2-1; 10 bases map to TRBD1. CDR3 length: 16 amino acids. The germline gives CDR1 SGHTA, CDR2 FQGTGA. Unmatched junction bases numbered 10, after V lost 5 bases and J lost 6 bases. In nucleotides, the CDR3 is TGTGCCAGCAGCCGCCGGGGACAGGGGAGTTTCAATGAGCAGTTCTTC. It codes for CASSRRGQGSFNEQFF.

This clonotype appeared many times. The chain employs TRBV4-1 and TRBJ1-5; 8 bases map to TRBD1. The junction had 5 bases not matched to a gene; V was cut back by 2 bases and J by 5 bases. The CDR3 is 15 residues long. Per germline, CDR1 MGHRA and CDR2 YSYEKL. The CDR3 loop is CASSQPSTGDQPQHF. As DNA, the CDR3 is TGCGCCAGCAGCCAACCCTCGACAGGGGATCAGCCCCAGCATTTT.

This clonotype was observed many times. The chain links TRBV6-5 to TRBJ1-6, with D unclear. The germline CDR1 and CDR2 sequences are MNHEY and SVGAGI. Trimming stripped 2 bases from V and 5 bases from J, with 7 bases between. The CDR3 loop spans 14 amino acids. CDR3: CASSYGQNNSPLHF. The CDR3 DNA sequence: TGTGCCAGCAGTTACGGGCAGAATAATTCACCCCTCCACTTT.

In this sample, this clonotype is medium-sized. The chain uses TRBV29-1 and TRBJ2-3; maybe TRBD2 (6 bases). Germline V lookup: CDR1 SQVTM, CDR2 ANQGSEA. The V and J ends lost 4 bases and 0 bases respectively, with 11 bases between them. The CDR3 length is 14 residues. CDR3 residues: CSVVWGGSTDTQYF. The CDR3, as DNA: TGCAGCGTTGTATGGGGAGGTAGCACAGATACGCAGTATTTT.

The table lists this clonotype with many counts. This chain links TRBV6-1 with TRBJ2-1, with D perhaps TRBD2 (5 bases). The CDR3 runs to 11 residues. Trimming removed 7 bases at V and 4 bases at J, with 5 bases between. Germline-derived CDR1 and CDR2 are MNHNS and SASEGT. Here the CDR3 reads CASKRYNEQFF. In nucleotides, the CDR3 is TGTGCCAGCAAGCGGTACAATGAGCAGTTCTTC.

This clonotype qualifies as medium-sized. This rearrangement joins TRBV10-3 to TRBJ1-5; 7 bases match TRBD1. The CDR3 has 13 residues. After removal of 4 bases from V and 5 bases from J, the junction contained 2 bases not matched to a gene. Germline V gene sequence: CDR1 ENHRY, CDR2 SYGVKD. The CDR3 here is CAISGTGDQPQHF. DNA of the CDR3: TGTGCCATCAGTGGAACAGGGGATCAGCCCCAGCATTTT.

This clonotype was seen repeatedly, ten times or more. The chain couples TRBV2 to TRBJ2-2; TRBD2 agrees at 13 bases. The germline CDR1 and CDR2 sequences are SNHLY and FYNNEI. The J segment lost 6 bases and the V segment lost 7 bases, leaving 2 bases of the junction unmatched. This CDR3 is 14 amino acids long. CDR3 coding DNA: TGTGCCAGCAAAGGACTAGCGGGAGCCGGGGAGCTGTTTTTT. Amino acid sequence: CASKGLAGAGELFF.

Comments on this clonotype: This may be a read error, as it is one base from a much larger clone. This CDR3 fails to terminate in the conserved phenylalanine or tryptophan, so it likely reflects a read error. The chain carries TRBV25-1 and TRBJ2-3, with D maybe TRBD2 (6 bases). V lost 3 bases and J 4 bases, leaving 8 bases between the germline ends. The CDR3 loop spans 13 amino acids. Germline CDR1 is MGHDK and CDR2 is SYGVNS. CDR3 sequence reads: CASSDRRADTQYL. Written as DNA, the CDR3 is TGTGCCAGCAGTGACAGGAGGGCAGATACGCAGTATCTT.

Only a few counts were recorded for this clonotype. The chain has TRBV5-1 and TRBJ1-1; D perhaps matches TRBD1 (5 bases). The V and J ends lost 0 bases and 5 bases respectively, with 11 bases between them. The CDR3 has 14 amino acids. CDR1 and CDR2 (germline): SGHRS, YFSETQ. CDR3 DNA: TGCGCCAGCAGCTTGGCGGCAGGGTTGACTGAAGCTTTCTTT. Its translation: CASSLAAGLTEAFF.

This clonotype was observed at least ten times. CDR3 sequence reads: CASSHRDAANTGELFF. CDR3 nucleotides: TGTGCCAGCAGCCATCGGGACGCCGCGAACACCGGGGAGCTGTTTTTT. The J gene is TRBJ2-2, the V gene TRBV7-9; D may match TRBD1 or TRBD2 (5 bases each). The CDR3 has 16 amino acids. Between the trimmed V and J ends, which lost 5 bases and 0 bases, there was a span of 13 bases. CDR1 is SEHNR, CDR2 FQNEAQ, per germline (reference sequence).

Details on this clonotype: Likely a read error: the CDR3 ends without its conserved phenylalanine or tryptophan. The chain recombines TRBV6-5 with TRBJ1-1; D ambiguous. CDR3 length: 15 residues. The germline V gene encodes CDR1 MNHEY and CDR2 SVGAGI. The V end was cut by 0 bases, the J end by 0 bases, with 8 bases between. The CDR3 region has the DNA TGTGCCAGCAGTTACTCGAGCAGGATGAACACTGAAGCTTTCCTT. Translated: CASSYSSRMNTEAFL.

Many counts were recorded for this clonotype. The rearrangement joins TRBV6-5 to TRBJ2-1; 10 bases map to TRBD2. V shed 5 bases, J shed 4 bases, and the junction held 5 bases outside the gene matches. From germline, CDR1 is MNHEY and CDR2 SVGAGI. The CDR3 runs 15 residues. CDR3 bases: TGTGCCAGCAGTCTTATGACTAGCGGGTACAATGAGCAGTTCTTC. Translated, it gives CASSLMTSGYNEQFF.

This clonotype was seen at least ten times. This CDR3 reads CASSQGTAWSGYTF. The CDR3 nucleotides are TGTGCCAGCAGCCAGGGGACAGCTTGGAGTGGCTACACCTTC. This chain joins TRBV3-1 and TRBJ1-2; 7 bases agree with TRBD1. V lost 3 bases to trimming and J lost 7 bases; unmatched junction nucleotides: 8. The CDR3 is made up of 14 amino acids. In germline, CDR1 is LGHDT, CDR2 YNNKEL (reference sequence).

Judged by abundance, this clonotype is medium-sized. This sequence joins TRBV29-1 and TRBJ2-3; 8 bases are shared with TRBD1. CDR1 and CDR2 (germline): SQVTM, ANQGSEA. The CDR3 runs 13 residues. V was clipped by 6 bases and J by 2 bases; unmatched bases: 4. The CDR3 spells CSVDRGATDTQYF. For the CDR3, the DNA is TGCAGCGTAGACAGGGGAGCCACAGATACGCAGTATTTT.

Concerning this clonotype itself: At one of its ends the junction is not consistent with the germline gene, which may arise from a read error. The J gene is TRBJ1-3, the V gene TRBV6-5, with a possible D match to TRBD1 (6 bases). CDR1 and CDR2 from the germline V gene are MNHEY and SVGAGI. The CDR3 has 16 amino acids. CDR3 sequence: CASSLQGGASGNTVYF. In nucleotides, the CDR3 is TGTGCCAGCAGTTTACAGGGTGGGGCCTCTGGAAACACCGTATATTTT.

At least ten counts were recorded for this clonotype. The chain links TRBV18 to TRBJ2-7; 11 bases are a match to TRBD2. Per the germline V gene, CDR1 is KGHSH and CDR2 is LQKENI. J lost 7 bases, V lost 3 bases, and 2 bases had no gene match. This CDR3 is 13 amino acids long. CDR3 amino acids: CASSPASGREQYF. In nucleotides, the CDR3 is TGTGCCAGCTCACCTGCTAGCGGGAGGGAGCAGTACTTC.

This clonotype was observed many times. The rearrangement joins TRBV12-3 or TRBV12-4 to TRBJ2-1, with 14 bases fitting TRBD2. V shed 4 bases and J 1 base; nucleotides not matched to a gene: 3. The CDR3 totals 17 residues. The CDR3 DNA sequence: TGTGCCAGCAGTTCCGGGACTAGCGGGAGTTCCTACAATGAGCAGTTCTTC. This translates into CASSSGTSGSSYNEQFF.

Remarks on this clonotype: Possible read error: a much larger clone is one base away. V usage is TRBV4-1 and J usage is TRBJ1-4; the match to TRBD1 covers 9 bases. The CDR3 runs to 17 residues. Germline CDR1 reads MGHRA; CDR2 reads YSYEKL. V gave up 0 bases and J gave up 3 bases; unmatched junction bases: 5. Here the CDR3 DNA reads TGCGCCAGCAGCCAAGATAGGACAGGGGAATCTAATGAAAAACTGTTTTTT. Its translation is CASSQDRTGESNEKLFF.

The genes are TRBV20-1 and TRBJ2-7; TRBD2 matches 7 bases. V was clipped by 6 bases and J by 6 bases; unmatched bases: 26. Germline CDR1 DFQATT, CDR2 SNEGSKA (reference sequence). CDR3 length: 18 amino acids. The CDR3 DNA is TGCAGTGCAGTAGGAGGACTAGGGGTTTTCACTTCCCAAGCCGAGCAGTACTTC. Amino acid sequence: CSAVGGLGVFTSQAEQYF.

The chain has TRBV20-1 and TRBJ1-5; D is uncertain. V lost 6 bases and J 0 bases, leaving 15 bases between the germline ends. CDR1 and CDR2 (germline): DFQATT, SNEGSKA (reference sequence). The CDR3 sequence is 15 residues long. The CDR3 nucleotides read TGCAGTGCGGTGCCGGGAACTTATAGCAATCAGCCCCAGCATTTT. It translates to CSAVPGTYSNQPQHF.

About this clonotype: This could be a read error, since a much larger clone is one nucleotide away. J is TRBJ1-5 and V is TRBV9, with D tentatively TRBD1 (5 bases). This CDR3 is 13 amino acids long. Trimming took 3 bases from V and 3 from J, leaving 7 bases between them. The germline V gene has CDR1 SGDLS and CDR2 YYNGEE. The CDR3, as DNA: TGTGCCAGCAGCGCAGGGATCAATCAGCCCCAGCATTTT. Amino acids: CASSAGINQPQHF.

CDR3 residues: CASSVGTLFYNEQFF. The CDR3 DNA follows: TGTGCCAGCAGCGTCGGGACACTTTTCTACAATGAGCAGTTCTTC. The chain uses TRBV7-9 and TRBJ2-1; TRBD1 might be the D (6 bases). V lost 5 bases and J 3 bases, leaving 14 bases between the germline ends. This CDR3 comprises 15 residues. CDR1 and CDR2 (germline): SEHNR, FQNEAQ (reference sequence).

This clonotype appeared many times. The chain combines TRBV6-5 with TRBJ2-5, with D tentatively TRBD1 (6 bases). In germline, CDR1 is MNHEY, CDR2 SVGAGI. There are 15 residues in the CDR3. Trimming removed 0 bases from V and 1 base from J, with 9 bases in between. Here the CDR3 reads CASSYSDRIQETQYF. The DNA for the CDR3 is TGTGCCAGCAGTTACTCCGACAGGATCCAAGAGACCCAGTACTTC.

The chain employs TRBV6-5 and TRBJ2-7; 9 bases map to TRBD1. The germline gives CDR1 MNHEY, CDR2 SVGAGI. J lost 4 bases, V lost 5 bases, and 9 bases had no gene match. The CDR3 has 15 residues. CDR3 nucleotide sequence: TGTGCCAGCAGTCGCGGGACAGGGAGGAGGTACGAGCAGTACTTC. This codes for CASSRGTGRRYEQYF.

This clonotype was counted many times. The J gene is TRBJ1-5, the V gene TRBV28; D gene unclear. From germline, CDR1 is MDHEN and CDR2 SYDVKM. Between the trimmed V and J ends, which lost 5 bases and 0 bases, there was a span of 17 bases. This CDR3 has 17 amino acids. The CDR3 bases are TGTGCCAGCAGTCCCACATATTATTCATATAGCAATCAGCCCCAGCATTTT. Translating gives CASSPTYYSYSNQPQHF.

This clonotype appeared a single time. The CDR3 region is CASSYEGAGANVLTF. CDR3 in DNA: TGTGCCAGCAGTTACGAAGGGGCTGGGGCCAACGTCCTGACTTTC. The chain is built from TRBV6-6 and TRBJ2-6; maybe TRBD1 (5 bases). The CDR3 covers 15 residues. Germline CDR1 MNHNY, CDR2 SVGAGI (reference sequence). Trimming cost V 2 bases and J 2 bases, with 7 bases left between them.

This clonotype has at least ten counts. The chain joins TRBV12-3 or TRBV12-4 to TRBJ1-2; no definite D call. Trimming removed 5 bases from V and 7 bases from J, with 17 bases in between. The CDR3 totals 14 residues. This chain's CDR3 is CASSHLLGPAGYTF. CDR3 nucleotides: TGTGCCAGCAGTCATCTATTAGGACCAGCTGGCTACACCTTC.

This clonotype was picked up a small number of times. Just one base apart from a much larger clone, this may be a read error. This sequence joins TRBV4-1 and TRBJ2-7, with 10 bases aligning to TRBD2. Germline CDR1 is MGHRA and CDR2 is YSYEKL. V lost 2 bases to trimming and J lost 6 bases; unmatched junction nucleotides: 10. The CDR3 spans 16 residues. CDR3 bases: TGCGCCAGCAGCCAACAGGGACTAGCGCGAGCAGGCGAGCAGTACTTC. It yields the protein CASSQQGLARAGEQYF.